Described below is a single T cell receptor (beta chain) sequence and its context. This sample was included in a study of blood T cell repertoires in COVID-19. Study-level background: Sources were T cells, B-cell-depleted T cells, or PBMCs; the material itself was cDNA or gDNA.

Data came from immunoSEQ multiplex PCR; TCRdb stores just in-frame clones and leaves some out. Counted here are 50,000 to 70,000 clones, over 75% occurring once; the ten biggest clones make up 14%. The V end was cut by 2 bases, the J end by 8 bases, with 19 bases between. Germline values: CDR1 SEHNR, CDR2 FQNEAQ (reference sequence). CDR3 length: 16 residues. The sample consisted of peripheral blood. The clonotype comes from a human donor with active COVID-19. The donor label of this sample is uncertain. This rearrangement joins TRBV7-9 to TRBJ2-1; a weak D match, TRBD2 (5 bases). The CDR3 sequence: CASSLIGLSGFDEQFF. In DNA form, the CDR3 reads TGTGCCAGCAGCTTAATCGGGCTTTCGGGGTTCGATGAGCAGTTCTTC.